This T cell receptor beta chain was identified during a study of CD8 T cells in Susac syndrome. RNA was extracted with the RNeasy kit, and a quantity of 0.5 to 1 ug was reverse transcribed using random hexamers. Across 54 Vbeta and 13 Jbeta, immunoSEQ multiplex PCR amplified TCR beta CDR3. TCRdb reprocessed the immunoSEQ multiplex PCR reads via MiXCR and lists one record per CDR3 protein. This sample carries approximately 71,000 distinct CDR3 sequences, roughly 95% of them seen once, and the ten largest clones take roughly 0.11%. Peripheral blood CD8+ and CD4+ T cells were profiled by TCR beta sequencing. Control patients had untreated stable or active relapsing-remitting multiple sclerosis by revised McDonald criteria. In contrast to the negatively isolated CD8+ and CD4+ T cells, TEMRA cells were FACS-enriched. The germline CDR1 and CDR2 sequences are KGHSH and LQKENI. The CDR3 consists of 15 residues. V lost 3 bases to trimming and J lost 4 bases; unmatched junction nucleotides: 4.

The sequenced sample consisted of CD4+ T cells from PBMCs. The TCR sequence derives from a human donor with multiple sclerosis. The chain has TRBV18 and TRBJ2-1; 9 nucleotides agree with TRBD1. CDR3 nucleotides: TGTGCCAGCTCACCCCCGGGACAGGGATACAATGAGCAGTTCTTC. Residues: CASSPPGQGYNEQFF.